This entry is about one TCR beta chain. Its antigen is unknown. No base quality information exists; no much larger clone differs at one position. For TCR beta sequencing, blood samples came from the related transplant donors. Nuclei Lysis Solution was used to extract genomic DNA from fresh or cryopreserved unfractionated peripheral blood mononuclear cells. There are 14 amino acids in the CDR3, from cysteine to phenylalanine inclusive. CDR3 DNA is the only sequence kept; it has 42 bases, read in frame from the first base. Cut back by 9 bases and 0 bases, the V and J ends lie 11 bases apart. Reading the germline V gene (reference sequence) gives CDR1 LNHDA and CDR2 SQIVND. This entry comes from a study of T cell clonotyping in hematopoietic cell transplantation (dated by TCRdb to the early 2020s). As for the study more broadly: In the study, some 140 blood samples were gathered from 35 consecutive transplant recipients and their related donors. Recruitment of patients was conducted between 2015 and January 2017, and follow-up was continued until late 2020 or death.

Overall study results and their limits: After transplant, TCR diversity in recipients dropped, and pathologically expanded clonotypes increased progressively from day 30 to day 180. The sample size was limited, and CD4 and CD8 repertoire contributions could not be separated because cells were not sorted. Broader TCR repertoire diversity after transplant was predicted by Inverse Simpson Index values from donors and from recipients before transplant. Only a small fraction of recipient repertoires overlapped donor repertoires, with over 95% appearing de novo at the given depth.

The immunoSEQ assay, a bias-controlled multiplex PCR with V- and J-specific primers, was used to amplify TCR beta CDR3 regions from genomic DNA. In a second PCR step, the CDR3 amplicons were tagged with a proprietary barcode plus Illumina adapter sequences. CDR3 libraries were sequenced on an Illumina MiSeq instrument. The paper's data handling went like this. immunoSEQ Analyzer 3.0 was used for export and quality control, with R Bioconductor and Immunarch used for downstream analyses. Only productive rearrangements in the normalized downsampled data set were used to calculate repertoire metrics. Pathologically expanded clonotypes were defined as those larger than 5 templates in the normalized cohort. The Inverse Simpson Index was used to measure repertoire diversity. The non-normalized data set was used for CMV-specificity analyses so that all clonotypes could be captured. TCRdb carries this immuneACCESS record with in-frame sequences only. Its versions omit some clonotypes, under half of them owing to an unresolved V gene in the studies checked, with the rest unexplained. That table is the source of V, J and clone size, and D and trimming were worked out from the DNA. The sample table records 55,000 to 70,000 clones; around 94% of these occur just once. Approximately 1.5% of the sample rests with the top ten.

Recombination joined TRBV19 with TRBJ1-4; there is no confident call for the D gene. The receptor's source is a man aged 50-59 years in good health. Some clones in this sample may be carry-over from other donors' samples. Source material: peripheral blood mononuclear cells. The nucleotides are TGTGCCAGCGGACGGAAAGCAACTAATGAAAAACTGTTTTTT. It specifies CASGRKATNEKLFF. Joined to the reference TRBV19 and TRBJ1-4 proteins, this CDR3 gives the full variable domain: DGGITQSPKYLFRKEGQNVTLSCEQNLNHDAMYWYRQDPGQGLRLIYYSQIVNDFQKGDIAEGYSVSREKKESFPLTVTSAQKNPTAFYLCASGRKATNEKLFFGSGTQLSVL.